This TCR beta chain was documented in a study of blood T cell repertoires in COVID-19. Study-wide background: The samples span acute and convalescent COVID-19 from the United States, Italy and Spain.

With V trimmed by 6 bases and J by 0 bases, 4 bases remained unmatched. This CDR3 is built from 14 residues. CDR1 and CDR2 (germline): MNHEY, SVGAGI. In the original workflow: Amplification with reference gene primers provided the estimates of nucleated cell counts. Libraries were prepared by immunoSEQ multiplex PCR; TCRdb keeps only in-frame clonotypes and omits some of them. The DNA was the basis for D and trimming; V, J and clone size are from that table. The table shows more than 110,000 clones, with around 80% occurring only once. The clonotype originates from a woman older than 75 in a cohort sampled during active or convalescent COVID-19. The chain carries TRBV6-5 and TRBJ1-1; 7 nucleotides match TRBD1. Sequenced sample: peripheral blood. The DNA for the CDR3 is TGTGCCAGCAGAAAGGACAGGCTGAACACTGAAGCTTTCTTT. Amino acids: CASRKDRLNTEAFF.